A single sample is the source of the 4 T cell receptor beta chains below, sequenced in a study of technical replicates of blood from a few donors. Libraries were prepared by immunoSEQ multiplex PCR; TCRdb keeps only in-frame clonotypes and omits some of them. The sample shows about 79,000 clones, roughly 92% of them seen only once. The sample consisted of T cells isolated from PBMCs. Receptors originate from a human donor in good health.

The rearrangement links TRBV28 to TRBJ2-3; 11 bases fit TRBD2. The V gene end was trimmed by 3 bases and the J gene end by 2 bases; junction bases not matched to a gene: 10. This CDR3 contains 18 residues. Germline CDR1 MDHEN, CDR2 SYDVKM. CDR3 loop: CASSFSWGLAESTDTQYF. In DNA form, the CDR3 reads TGTGCCAGCAGTTTCTCGTGGGGACTAGCGGAATCCACAGATACGCAGTATTTT.

The chain carries TRBV19 and TRBJ1-5; TRBD1 matches 7 bases. Trimming cost V 7 bases and J 5 bases; bases outside gene matches: 8. The germline CDR1 and CDR2 sequences are LNHDA and SQIVND (reference sequence). The CDR3 consists of 14 residues. The CDR3 DNA follows: TGTGCCAGTATGGAGGGCCAGGGGGATCAGCCCCAGCATTTT. It is translated as CASMEGQGDQPQHF.

The chain has TRBV25-1 and TRBJ1-6; D gene uncertain. Germline CDR1 reads MGHDK; CDR2 reads SYGVNS. The V end was cut by 1 base, the J end by 7 bases, with 11 bases between. CDR3 length: 15 residues. CDR3 region: CASSEWLSENSPLHF. The CDR3 DNA sequence: TGTGCCAGCAGTGAATGGCTGTCGGAGAATTCACCCCTCCACTTT.

The chain joins TRBV10-3 to TRBJ2-3; D perhaps matches TRBD1 (6 bases). V was trimmed by 3 bases and J by 6 bases, leaving 16 bases between them. Per the germline V gene, CDR1 is ENHRY and CDR2 is SYGVKD. The CDR3 runs to 15 residues. CDR3 sequence reads: CAISDNREGWDTQYF. The CDR3 region has the DNA TGTGCCATCAGTGACAACAGGGAAGGTTGGGATACGCAGTATTTT.